This TCR beta chain appears in the sequencing data of a study of OX40 agonist ivuxolimab in advanced cancers. As for the study more broadly: Ivuxolimab was a fully human IgG2 agonistic monoclonal antibody targeting the costimulatory receptor OX40 (CD134). The paper reports the monotherapy dose-escalation portion (N ≈ 52 patients) of the phase I ivuxolimab trial. Patients were allowed to have had prior anti-PD-1, anti-PD-L1 or anti-CTLA-4 therapy, and less than 45% of the dose-escalation patients had previously received checkpoint inhibitors. Intravenous ivuxolimab was administered to patients every 2 weeks at six dose levels: 0.01, 0.1, 0.3, 1.5, 3 and 10 mg/kg. Partial responses were achieved by three dose-escalation patients, of whom one had hepatocellular carcinoma and two had cutaneous melanoma. Peripheral TCRbeta sequencing aimed to test whether ivuxolimab altered TCR sequence diversity and caused clonal T-cell expansion. In the dose-escalation cohort, 75% to 85% of patients were male, and the mean age was approximately 60 years with a range of about 20 to 90. Among the roughly 52 dose-escalation patients, about 19 had hepatocellular carcinoma, roughly 15 melanoma, 9 renal cell carcinoma and 9 head and neck cancer. The study at large found these results: Low levels of normalized T-cell clonal expansion were also seen in some nonresponding patients. Clonal expansion of both CD4+ and CD8+ blood T cells was observed from baseline to week 6 at doses 0.1 to 3.0 mg/kg. The antigen specificity of the peripheral T cells that underwent clonal expansion was not determined. In the 0.1-3.0 mg/kg groups, partial responders had among the lowest normalized peripheral clonal expansion, particularly in CD8+ T cells. After ivuxolimab, expanded clones were on average more numerous among CD8+ T cells than among CD4+ T cells.

For sequencing of the TCRbeta CDR3 region, genomic DNA was extracted from the sorted cells. The immunoSEQ Assay was used for sequencing of TCRbeta CDR3 regions. The table comes from immuneACCESS by way of TCRdb, which keeps in-frame sequences with V and J called. Part of the clones is missing from these tables; in studies checked, under half for an unresolved V gene and the rest for unknown reasons. This sample comprises 70,000 or so clones, approximately 80% of them detected only once. The ten largest clones take up under 1.2% of the sample. The trial excluded patients who had a history of autoimmune disease or who were on systemic immunosuppression. Peripheral blood for TCR sequencing was collected from all dose cohorts at baseline, on cycle 4 day 1, and on cycle 7 day 1. The samples were taken from a phase I, first-in-human, multicenter, open-label dose-escalation trial of ivuxolimab. Adults with locally advanced or metastatic melanoma, renal cell carcinoma, hepatocellular carcinoma or head and neck squamous cell carcinoma were enrolled in the trial. Before TCR sequencing, CD4+ and CD8+ T cells were separately sorted from peripheral blood.

To note about this clone: Its target antigen remains unknown. One base away there is no much larger clone; base qualities are not given.

The input for sequencing was CD4+ or CD8+ T cells sorted from blood, taken in a trial of the OX40 agonist ivuxolimab. The clonotype comes from an adult with an advanced solid tumor such as melanoma, head and neck, liver or kidney cancer.

At the DNA level, the sequence is TGTGCCAGCAGTTCCTCGGGGGGGGGCGATTACGAGCAGTACTTC. The resulting protein is CASSSSGGGDYEQYF. The chain couples TRBV28 to TRBJ2-7; 8 nucleotides in the junction match TRBD2. Here V drops 4 bases and J drops 4 bases, and the junction holds 9 bases not matched to any gene. From its cysteine to its phenylalanine, the CDR3 spans 15 amino acids. The kept DNA is CDR3 alone, 45 bases in frame from the first base. CDR1 and CDR2 (MDHEN, SYDVKM) derive from the germline V gene.